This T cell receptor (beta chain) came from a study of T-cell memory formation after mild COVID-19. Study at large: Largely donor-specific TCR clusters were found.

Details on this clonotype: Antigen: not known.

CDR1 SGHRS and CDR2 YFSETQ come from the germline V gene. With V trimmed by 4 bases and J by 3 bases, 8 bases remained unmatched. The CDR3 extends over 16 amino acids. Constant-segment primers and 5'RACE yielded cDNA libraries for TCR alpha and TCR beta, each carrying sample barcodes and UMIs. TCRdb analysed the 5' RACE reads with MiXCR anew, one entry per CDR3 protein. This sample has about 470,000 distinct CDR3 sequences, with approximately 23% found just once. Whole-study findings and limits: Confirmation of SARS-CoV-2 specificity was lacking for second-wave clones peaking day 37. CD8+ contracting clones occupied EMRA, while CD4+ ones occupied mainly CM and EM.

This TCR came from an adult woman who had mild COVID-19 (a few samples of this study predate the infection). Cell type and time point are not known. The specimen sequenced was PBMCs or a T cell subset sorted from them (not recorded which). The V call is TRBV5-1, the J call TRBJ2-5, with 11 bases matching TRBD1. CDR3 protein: CASSEDRGRVEETQYF. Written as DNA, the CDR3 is TGCGCCAGCAGCGAGGACAGGGGGCGTGTAGAAGAGACCCAGTACTTC.